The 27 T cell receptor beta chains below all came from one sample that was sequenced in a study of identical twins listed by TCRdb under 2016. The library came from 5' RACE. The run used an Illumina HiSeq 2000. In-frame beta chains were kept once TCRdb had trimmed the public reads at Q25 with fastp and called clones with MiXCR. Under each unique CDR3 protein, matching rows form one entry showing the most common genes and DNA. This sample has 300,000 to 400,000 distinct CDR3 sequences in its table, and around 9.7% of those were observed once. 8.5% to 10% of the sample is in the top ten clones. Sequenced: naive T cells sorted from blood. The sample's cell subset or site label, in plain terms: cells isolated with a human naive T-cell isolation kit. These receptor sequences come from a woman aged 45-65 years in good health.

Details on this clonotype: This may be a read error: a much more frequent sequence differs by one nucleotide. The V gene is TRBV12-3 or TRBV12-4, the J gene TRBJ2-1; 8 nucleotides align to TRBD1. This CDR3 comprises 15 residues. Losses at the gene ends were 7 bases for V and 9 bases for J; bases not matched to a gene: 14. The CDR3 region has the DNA TGTGCCAGCAACGTAGAGGGGACAGGAAACATTGAGCAGTTCTTC. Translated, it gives CASNVEGTGNIEQFF.

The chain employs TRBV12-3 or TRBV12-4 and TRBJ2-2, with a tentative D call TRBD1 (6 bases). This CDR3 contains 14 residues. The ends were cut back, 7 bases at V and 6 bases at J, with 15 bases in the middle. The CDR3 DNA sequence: TGTGCCAGCACCAAATCAGGGGTTGCCGGGGAGCTGTTTTTT. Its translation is CASTKSGVAGELFF.

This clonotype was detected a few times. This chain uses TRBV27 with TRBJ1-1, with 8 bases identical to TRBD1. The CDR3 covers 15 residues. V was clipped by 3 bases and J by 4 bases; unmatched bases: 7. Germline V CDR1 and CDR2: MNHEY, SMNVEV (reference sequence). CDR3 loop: CASSFLQTGGTEAFF. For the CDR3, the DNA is TGTGCCAGCAGTTTCCTACAAACAGGGGGCACTGAAGCTTTCTTT.

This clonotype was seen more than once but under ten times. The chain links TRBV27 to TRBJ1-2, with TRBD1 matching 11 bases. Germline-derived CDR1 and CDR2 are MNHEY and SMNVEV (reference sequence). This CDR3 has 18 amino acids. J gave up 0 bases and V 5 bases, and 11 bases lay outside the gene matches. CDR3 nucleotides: TGTGCCAGCAGTCCCTCCGGGACAGGGGGATCAGCTAACTATGGCTACACCTTC. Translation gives CASSPSGTGGSANYGYTF.

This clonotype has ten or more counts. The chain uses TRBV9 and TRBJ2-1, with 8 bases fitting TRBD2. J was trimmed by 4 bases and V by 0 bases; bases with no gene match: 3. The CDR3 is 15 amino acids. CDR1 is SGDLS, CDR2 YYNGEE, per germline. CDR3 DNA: TGTGCCAGCAGCGTAGGGGCTAGCGGGTACAATGAGCAGTTCTTC. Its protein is CASSVGASGYNEQFF.

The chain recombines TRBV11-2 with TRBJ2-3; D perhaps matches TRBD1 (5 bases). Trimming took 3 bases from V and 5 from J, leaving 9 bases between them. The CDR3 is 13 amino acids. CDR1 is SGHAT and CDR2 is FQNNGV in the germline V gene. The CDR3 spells CASSFSQGDTQYF. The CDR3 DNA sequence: TGTGCCAGCAGCTTTAGTCAGGGAGATACGCAGTATTTT.

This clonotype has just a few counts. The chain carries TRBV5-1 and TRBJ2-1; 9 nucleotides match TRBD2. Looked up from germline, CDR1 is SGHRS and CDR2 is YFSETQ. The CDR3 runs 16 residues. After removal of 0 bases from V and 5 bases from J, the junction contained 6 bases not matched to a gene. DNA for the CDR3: TGCGCCAGCAGCTTGGCCCCGGCTAGCGGGAACAATGAGCAGTTCTTC. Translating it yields CASSLAPASGNNEQFF. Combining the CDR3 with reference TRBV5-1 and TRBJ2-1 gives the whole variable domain KAGVTQTPRYLIKTRGQQVTLSCSPISGHRSVSWYQQTPGQGLQFLFEYFSETQRNKGNFPGRFSGRQFSNSRSEMNVSTLELGDSALYLCASSLAPASGNNEQFFGPGTRLTVL.

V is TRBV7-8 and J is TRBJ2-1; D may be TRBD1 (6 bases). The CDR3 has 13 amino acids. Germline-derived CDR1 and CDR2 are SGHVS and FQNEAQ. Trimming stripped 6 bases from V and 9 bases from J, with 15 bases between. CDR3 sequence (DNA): TGTGCCAGCAGTGGGTTGACAGGAGGTGAGCAGTTCTTC. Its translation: CASSGLTGGEQFF.

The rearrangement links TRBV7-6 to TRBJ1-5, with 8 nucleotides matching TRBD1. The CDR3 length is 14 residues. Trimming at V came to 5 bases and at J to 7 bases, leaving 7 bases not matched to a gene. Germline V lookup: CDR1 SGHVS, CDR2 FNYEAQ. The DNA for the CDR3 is TGTGCCAGCAGCCAAGGACAGGGCAGGCAGCCCCAGCATTTT. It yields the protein CASSQGQGRQPQHF.

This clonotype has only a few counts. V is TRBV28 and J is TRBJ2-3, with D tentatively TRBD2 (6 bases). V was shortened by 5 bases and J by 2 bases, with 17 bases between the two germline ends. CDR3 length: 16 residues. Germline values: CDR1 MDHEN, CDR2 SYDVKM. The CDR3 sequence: CASSQNQGGITDTQYF. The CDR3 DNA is TGTGCCAGCAGTCAGAATCAGGGAGGTATCACAGATACGCAGTATTTT.

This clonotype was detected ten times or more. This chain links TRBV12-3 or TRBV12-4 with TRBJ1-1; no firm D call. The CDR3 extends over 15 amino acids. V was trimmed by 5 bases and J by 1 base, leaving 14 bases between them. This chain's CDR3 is CASSAKLGRNTEAFF. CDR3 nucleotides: TGTGCCAGCAGTGCCAAGTTGGGGAGGAACACTGAAGCTTTCTTT.

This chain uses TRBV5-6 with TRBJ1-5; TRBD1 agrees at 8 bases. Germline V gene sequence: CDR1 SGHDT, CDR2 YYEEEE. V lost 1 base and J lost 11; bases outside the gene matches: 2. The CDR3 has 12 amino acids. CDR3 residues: CASSLQGAAQHF. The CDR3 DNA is TGTGCCAGCAGCTTGCAGGGGGCGGCCCAGCATTTT.

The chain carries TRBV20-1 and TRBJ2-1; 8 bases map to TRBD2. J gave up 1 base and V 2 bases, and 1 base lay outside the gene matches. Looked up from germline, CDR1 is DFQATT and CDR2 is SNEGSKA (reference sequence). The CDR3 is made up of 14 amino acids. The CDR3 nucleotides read TGCAGTGCTAGAACTAGCGGATCCTACAATGAGCAGTTCTTC. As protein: CSARTSGSYNEQFF.

The CDR3 loop is CAWTSGQETQYF. The CDR3 DNA follows: TGTGCCTGGACTAGCGGTCAAGAGACCCAGTACTTC. This chain connects TRBV30 to TRBJ2-5; 7 bases map to TRBD2. This CDR3 spans 12 amino acids. Germline CDR1 and CDR2: GTSNPN and SVGIG (reference sequence). V gave up 4 bases and J gave up 2 bases; unmatched junction bases: 1.

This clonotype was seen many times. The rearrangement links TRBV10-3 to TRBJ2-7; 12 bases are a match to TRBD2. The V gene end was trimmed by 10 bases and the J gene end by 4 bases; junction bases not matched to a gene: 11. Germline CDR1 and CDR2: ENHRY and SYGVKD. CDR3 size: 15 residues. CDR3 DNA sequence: TGTGCCACCGGGGAGGGACTAGCGGGTCCGTACGAGCAGTACTTC. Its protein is CATGEGLAGPYEQYF.

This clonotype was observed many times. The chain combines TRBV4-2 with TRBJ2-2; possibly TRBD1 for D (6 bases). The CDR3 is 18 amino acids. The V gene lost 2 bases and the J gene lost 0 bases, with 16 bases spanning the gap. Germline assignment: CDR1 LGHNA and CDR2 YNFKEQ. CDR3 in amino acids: CASSQRPGTLSNTGELFF. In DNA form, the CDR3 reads TGTGCCAGCAGCCAACGACCCGGGACACTATCGAACACCGGGGAGCTGTTTTTT.

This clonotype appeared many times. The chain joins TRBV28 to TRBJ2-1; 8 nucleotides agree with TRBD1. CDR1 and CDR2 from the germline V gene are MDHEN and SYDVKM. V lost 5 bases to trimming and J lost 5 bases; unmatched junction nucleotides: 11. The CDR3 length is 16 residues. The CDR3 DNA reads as TGTGCCAGCAGTGTTAGGACAGGGAAAGATAACAATGAGCAGTTCTTC. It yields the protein CASSVRTGKDNNEQFF.

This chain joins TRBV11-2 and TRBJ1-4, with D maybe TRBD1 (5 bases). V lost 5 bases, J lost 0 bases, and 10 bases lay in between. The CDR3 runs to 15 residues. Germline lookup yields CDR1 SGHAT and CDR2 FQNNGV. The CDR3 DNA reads TGTGCCAGCAGCGTCAGGGCAACAACTAATGAAAAACTGTTTTTT. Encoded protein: CASSVRATTNEKLFF.

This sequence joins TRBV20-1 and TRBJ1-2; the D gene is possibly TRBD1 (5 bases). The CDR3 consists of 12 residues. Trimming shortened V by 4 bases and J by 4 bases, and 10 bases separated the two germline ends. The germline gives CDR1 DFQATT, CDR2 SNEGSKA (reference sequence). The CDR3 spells CSATGTFYGYTF. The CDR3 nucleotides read TGCAGTGCTACCGGGACTTTCTATGGCTACACCTTC.

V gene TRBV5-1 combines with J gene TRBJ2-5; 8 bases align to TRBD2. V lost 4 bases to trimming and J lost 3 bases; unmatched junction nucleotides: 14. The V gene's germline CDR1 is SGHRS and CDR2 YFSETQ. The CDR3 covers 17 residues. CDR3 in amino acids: CASSPGLALSVKETQYF. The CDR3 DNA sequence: TGCGCCAGCAGCCCAGGACTAGCCCTTAGCGTTAAAGAGACCCAGTACTTC.

The CDR3 reads CASSHRTGASPLHF. CDR3 coding DNA: TGTGCCAGCAGCCACCGGACAGGGGCATCACCCCTCCACTTT. The rearrangement links TRBV3-1 to TRBJ1-6, with 9 bases fitting TRBD1. This CDR3 region has 14 residues. The V segment lost 3 bases and the J segment 10 bases; nucleotides outside the gene matches: 4. Germline V gives CDR1 LGHDT, CDR2 YNNKEL (reference sequence).

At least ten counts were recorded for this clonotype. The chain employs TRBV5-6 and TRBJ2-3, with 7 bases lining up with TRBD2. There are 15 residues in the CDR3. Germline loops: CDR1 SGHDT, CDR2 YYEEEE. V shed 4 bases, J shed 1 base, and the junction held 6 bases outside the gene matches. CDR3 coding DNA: TGTGCCAGCAGCCTTGAGCGGGAAGGCACAGATACGCAGTATTTT. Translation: CASSLEREGTDTQYF.

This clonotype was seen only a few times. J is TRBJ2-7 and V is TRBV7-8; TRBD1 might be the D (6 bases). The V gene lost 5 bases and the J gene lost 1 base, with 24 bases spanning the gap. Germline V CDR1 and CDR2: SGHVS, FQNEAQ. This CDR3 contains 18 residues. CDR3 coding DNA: TGTGCCAGCAGCCACTCGACCGGCGGTGGGGGCATTTCCTACGAGCAGTACGTC. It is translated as CASSHSTGGGGISYEQYV.

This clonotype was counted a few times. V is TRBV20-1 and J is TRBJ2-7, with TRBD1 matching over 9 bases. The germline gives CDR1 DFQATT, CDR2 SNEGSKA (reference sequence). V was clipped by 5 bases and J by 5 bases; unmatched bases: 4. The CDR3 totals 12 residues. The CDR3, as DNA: TGCAGTGCTGACAGGGGGTCCAACGAGCAGTACGTC. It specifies CSADRGSNEQYV.

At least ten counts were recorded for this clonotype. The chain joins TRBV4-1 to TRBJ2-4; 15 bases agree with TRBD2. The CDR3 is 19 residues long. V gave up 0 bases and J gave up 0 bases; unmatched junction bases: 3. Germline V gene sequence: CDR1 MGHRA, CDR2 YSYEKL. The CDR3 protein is CASSQEGLAGGLAKNIQYF. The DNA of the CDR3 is TGCGCCAGCAGCCAAGAGGGACTAGCGGGAGGCCTAGCCAAAAACATTCAGTACTTC.

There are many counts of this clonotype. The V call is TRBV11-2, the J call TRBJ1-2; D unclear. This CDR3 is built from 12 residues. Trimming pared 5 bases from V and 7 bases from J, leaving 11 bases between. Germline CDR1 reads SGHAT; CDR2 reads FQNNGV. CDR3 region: CASSRRSGGYTF. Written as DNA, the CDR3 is TGTGCCAGCAGCAGAAGGTCAGGTGGCTACACCTTC.

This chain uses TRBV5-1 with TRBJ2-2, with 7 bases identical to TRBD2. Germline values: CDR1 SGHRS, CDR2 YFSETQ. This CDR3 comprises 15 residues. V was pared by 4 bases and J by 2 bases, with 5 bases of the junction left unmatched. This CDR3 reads CASSGRDINTGELFF. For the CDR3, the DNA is TGCGCCAGCAGCGGGAGGGATATTAACACCGGGGAGCTGTTTTTT.